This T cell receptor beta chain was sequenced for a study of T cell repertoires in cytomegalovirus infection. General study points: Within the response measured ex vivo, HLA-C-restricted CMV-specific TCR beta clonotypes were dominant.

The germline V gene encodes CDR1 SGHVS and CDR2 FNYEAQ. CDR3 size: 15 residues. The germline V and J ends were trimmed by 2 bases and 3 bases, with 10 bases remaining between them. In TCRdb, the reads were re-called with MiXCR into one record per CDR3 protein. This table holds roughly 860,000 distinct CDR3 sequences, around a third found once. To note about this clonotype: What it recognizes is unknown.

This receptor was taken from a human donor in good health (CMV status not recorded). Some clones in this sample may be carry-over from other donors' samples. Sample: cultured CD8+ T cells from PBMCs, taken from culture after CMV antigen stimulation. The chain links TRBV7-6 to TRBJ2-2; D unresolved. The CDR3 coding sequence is TGTGCCAGCAGCTTAAGGTTTGGTGACACCGGGGAGCTGTTTTTT. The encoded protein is CASSLRFGDTGELFF.